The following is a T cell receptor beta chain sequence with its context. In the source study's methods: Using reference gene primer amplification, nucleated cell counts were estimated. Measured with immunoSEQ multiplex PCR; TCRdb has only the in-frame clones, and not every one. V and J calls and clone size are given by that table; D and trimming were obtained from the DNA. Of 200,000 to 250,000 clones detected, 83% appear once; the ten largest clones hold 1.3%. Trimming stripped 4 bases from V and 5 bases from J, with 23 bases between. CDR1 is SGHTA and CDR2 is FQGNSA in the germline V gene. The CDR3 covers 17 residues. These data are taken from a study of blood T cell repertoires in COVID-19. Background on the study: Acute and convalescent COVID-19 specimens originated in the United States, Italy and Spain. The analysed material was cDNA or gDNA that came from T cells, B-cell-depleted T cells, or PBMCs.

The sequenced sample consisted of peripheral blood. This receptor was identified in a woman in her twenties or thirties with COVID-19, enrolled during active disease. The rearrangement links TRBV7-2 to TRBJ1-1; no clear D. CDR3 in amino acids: CASSSYSLGVGGTEAFF. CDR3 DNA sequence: TGTGCCAGCAGCTCCTATAGTCTCGGGGTAGGAGGGACTGAAGCTTTCTTT. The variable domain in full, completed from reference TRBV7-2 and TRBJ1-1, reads GAGVSQSPSNKVTEKGKDVELRCDPISGHTALYWYRQSLGQGLEFLIYFQGNSAPDKSGLPSDRFSAERTGGSVSTLTIQRTQQEDSAVYLCASSSYSLGVGGTEAFFGQGTRLTVV.